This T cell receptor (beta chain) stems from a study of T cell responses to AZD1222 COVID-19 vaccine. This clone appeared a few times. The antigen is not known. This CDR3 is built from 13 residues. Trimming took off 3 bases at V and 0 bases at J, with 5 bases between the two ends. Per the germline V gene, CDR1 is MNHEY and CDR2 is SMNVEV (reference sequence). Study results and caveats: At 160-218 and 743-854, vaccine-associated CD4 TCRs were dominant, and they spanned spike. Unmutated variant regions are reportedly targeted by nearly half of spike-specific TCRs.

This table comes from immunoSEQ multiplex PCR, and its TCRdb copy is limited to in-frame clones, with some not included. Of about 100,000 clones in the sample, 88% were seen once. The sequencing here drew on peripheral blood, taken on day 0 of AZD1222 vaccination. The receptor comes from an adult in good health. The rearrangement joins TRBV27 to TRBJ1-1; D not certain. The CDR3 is CASSFSLNTEAFF. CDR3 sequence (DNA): TGTGCCAGCAGTTTTTCCCTGAACACTGAAGCTTTCTTT.